This T cell receptor beta chain was sequenced for a study of tumor-infiltrating lymphocytes in primary liver carcinoma. The germline gives CDR1 MGHRA, CDR2 YSYEKL. The germline V and J ends were trimmed by 0 bases and 0 bases, with 11 bases remaining between them. CDR3 length: 16 residues. In addition to blood RNA drawn from unsorted whole blood, germline DNA was extracted. This clonotype was seen more than once but under ten times. cDNA specific to TCR beta was made from 500 ng of total RNA, with a constant-region primer employed for priming. Libraries of TCR beta came from three nested multiplex PCR rounds with slightly modified ARM-PCR. Primers for the first two PCR rounds were TRBV1-TRBV30 forward primers and a C-beta reverse primer (approximately 10 cycles per round). TCRdb re-analysed the multiplex PCR reads in MiXCR, keeping a single row per CDR3 protein. The table shows hundreds of thousands of distinct CDR3 sequences, with about three fifths occurring only once.

The clonotype comes from a woman in her 30s with primary liver carcinoma and hepatitis B virus infection. Sequencing was done on a sample of peripheral blood. The chain links TRBV4-1 to TRBJ2-5; D remains unclear. CDR3 in amino acids: CASSQDSHVNQETQYF. In nucleotides, the CDR3 is TGCGCCAGCAGCCAAGATTCTCATGTGAACCAAGAGACCCAGTACTTC.